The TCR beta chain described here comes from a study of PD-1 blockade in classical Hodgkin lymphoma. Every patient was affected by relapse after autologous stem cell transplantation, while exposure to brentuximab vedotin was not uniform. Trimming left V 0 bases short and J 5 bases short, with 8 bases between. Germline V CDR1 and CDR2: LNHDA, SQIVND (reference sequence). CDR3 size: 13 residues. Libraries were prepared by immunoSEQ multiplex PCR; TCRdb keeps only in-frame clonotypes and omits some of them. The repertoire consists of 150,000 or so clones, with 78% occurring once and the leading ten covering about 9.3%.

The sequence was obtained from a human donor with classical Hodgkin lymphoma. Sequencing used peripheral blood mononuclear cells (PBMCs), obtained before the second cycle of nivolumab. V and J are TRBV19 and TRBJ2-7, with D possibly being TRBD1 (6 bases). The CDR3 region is CASSIEQGDEQYF. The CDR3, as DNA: TGTGCCAGTAGTATAGAACAGGGAGACGAGCAGTACTTC.